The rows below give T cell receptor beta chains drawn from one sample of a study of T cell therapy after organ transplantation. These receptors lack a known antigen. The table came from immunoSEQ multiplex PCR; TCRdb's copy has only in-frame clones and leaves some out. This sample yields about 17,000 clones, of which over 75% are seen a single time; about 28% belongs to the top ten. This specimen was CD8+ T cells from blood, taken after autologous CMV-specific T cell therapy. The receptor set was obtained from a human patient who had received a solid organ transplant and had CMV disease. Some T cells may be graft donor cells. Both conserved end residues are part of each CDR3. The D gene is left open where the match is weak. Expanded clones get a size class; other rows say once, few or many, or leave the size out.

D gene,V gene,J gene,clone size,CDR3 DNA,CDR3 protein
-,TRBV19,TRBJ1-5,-,TGTGCCAGTGGCCCTGAGCCCCAGCATTTT,CASGPEPQHF
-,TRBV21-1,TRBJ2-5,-,TGTGCCAGCACCGTTACCGGTGCGGCGGGGGCAACCCAAGAGACCCAGTACTTC,CASTVTGAAGATQETQYF
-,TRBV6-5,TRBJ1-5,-,TGTGCCAGCAGCCACAGGGCCAATCAGCCCCAGCATTTT,CASSHRANQPQHF
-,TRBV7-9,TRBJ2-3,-,TGTGCCAGCAGCCAGGTGGGGGGAGCGGATACGCAGTATTTT,CASSQVGGADTQYF
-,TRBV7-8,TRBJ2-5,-,TGTGCCAGCAGCTTACACCTCGGGGAGACCCAGTACTTC,CASSLHLGETQYF
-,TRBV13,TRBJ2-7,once,TGTGCCAGCAGCGTCAGCTCCTACGAGCAGTACTTC,CASSVSSYEQYF
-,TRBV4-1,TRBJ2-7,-,TGCGCCAGCAGCTTAGGGGGGTCGACAGGATACGAGCAGTACTTC,CASSLGGSTGYEQYF
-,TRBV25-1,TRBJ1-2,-,TGTGCCAGCAGTGATGCAGGGCCCGGGGGCTACACCTTC,CASSDAGPGGYTF
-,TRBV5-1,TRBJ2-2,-,TGCGCCAGCAGCCCTGACACCGGGGAGCTGTTTTTT,CASSPDTGELFF
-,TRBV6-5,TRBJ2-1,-,TGTGCCAGCAGTTACGCCGCGGGGTACGTGGGTTTTGAGCAGTTCTTC,CASSYAAGYVGFEQFF
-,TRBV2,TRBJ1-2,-,TGTGCCAGCAGTGAAGCTGGGACTTCTTTCTATGGCTACACCTTC,CASSEAGTSFYGYTF
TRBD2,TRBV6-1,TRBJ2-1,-,TGTGCCAGCAGTGAACTAGCGGGAGGGTACAATGAGCAGTTCTTC,CASSELAGGYNEQFF
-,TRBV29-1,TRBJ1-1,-,TGCAGCGTTGACGGCAGGGGTAATAGGAACACTGAAGCTTTCTTT,CSVDGRGNRNTEAFF
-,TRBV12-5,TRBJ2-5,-,TGTGCTAGTGGTTTGGCAGCGTCGAGAGCAGGGGAGACCCAGTACTTC,CASGLAASRAGETQYF
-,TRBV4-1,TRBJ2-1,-,TGCGCCAGCAGCCAACAGGGGGGATCCTACAATGAGCAGTTCTTC,CASSQQGGSYNEQFF
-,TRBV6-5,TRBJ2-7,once,TGTGCCAGCAGTTACGTATGGGGCTACGAGCAGTACTTC,CASSYVWGYEQYF
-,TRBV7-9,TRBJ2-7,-,TGTGCCAGCAGCTTAGTGCCCTACGAGCAGTACTTC,CASSLVPYEQYF
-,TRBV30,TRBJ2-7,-,TGTGCCTGGAGTGTACGGTGGGGGACATTTAGGGACGAGCAGTACTTC,CAWSVRWGTFRDEQYF
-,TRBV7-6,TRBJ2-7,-,TGTGCCAGCAGCTTCGGACCGCTCTACGAGCAGTACTTC,CASSFGPLYEQYF
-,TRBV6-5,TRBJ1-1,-,TGTGCCAGCACCCCGGGGGCGAACACTGAAGCTTTCTTT,CASTPGANTEAFF
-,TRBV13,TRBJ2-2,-,TGTGCCAGCAGCTCTGACAGGTTCCTCGGGGAGCTGTTTTTT,CASSSDRFLGELFF
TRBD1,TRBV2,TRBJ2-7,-,TGTGCCAGCAGCCGAGGGGGCGGCTTGAGCTTCGAGCAGTACTTC,CASSRGGGLSFEQYF
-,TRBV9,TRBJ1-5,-,TGTGCCAGCAGCGTCCGGGACAGCAATCAGCCCCAGCATTTT,CASSVRDSNQPQHF
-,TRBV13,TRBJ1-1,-,TGTGCCAGCAGCCCCATCATGAACACTGAAGCTTTCTTT,CASSPIMNTEAFF
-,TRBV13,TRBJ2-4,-,TGTGCCAGCAGCTCCACCGGGGCCAAAAACATTCAGTACTTC,CASSSTGAKNIQYF
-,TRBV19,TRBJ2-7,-,TGTGCCAGTAGTACACAGGGCCTCTACGAGCAGTACTTC,CASSTQGLYEQYF
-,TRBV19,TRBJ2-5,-,TGTGCCAGTAGCACCGGGACCGACCAGACGAAAGAGACCCAGTACTTC,CASSTGTDQTKETQYF
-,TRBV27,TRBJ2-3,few,TGTGCCAGCAGTCCAGGTTGGAATGTGGGCACAGATACGCAGTATTTT,CASSPGWNVGTDTQYF